This passage covers 27 T cell receptor beta chains from one sample sequenced in a study of CD8+ T cells in alopecia areata. RNA extraction and reverse transcription yielded cDNA as sequencing template. The repertoire was sequenced with immunoSEQ multiplex PCR; TCRdb's copy has only in-frame clones and lacks some. The data hold 65,000 to 75,000 clones, with approximately 46% observed a single time. Material: CD8+ T cells sorted from blood, obtained at week 0. All receptors come from a human donor with alopecia areata.

The V call is TRBV6-6, the J call TRBJ2-4; D gene uncertain. CDR1 is MNHNY and CDR2 is SVGAGI in the germline V gene (reference sequence). The CDR3 is 14 amino acids. Trimming shortened V by 0 bases and J by 5 bases, and 8 bases separated the two germline ends. DNA for the CDR3: TGTGCCAGCAGTTACTCGGAAAGACAAAACATTCAGTACTTC. It codes for CASSYSERQNIQYF.

V and J are TRBV7-9 and TRBJ1-1; D not resolved. This CDR3 region has 13 residues. The germline V gene has CDR1 SEHNR and CDR2 FQNEAQ (reference sequence). The ends were cut back, 3 bases at V and 7 bases at J, with 12 bases in the middle. CDR3 protein: CASSFVLGGEAFF. In DNA, the CDR3 is TGTGCCAGCAGCTTCGTGCTTGGCGGTGAAGCTTTCTTT.

The V gene is TRBV4-1, the J gene TRBJ2-1; D uncertain. Trimming pared 1 base from V and 7 bases from J, leaving 2 bases between. Germline values: CDR1 MGHRA, CDR2 YSYEKL. The CDR3 consists of 11 residues. Here the CDR3 reads CASSQANEQFF. In DNA, the CDR3 is TGCGCCAGCAGCCAAGCAAATGAGCAGTTCTTC.

The gene calls are TRBV15 and TRBJ2-7; a weak D match, TRBD1 (5 bases). CDR3 size: 15 residues. Germline values: CDR1 LNHNV, CDR2 YYDKDF (reference sequence). Trimming took off 3 bases at V and 2 bases at J, with 14 bases between the two ends. For the CDR3, the DNA is TGTGCCACCAGCAGTGGGGCCGATTACACCTACGAGCAGTACTTC. As protein: CATSSGADYTYEQYF.

This clone was counted a few times. This sequence joins TRBV4-1 and TRBJ2-6, with 9 bases that match TRBD2. V dropped 1 base and J dropped 1; count of bases not matched to a gene: 5. Germline V gene sequence: CDR1 MGHRA, CDR2 YSYEKL. This CDR3 is built from 18 residues. The CDR3 protein is CASSQGAGGVSGANVLTF. CDR3 nucleotide sequence: TGCGCCAGCAGCCAAGGAGCGGGAGGCGTTTCTGGGGCCAACGTCCTGACTTTC.

V gene TRBV10-2 combines with J gene TRBJ1-2, with TRBD1 matching 10 bases. From germline, CDR1 is WSHSY and CDR2 SAAADI. V was pared by 1 base and J by 4 bases, with 6 bases of the junction left unmatched. There are 16 residues in the CDR3. CDR3 in amino acids: CASSEFGQGGIYGYTF. As DNA, the CDR3 is TGCGCCAGCAGTGAGTTTGGACAGGGGGGGATCTATGGCTACACCTTC.

For the CDR3, the DNA is TGTGCCAGCAGCTCTTTACGGGACAGCTATGGCTACACCTTC. As protein: CASSSLRDSYGYTF. V is TRBV5-6 and J is TRBJ1-2, with 7 bases that match TRBD1. The CDR3 is made up of 14 amino acids. The ends lost 3 bases at V and 4 bases at J; junction bases unmatched: 6. The V gene's germline CDR1 is SGHDT and CDR2 YYEEEE.

The V and J genes are TRBV11-2 and TRBJ2-5; weak D call: TRBD2 (6 bases). Trimming removed 1 base at V and 8 bases at J, with 14 bases between. The CDR3 covers 14 residues. CDR1 is SGHAT, CDR2 FQNNGV, per germline. The CDR3 reads CASSLGDQEGTQYF. The CDR3 bases are TGTGCCAGCAGCTTAGGGGACCAGGAGGGAACCCAGTACTTC.

This clone was seen only once. CDR3 region: CASSPTTGGRGKLFF. DNA for the CDR3: TGTGCCAGCAGTCCAACGACAGGGGGCCGCGGAAAACTGTTTTTT. J is TRBJ1-4 and V is TRBV27; 10 bases are shared with TRBD1. The CDR3 covers 15 residues. Germline CDR1 is MNHEY and CDR2 is SMNVEV (reference sequence). V was clipped by 5 bases and J by 10 bases; unmatched bases: 10.

This clone has just a few counts. The V and J genes are TRBV9 and TRBJ2-3; D not certain. The CDR3 consists of 14 residues. Germline CDR1 and CDR2: SGDLS and YYNGEE. V was trimmed by 3 bases and J by 4 bases, leaving 12 bases between them. Here the CDR3 DNA reads TGTGCCAGCAGCGGCTCTAGTGATCCAGATACGCAGTATTTT. It specifies CASSGSSDPDTQYF.

This clone was counted once. The chain links TRBV5-6 to TRBJ1-3; the D gene is possibly TRBD1 (5 bases). Germline V CDR1 and CDR2: SGHDT, YYEEEE. The V gene lost 4 bases and the J gene lost 1 base, with 6 bases spanning the gap. This CDR3 spans 13 amino acids. The CDR3 sequence: CASSGTSGNTIYF. The CDR3 nucleotides read TGTGCCAGCAGCGGGACGTCTGGAAACACCATATATTTT. Based on the CDR3 plus reference TRBV5-6 and TRBJ1-3, the full variable domain is DAGVTQSPTHLIKTRGQQVTLRCSPKSGHDTVSWYQQALGQGPQFIFQYYEEEERQRGNFPDRFSGHQFPNYSSELNVNALLLGDSALYLCASSGTSGNTIYFGEGSWLTVV.

The V call is TRBV29-1, the J call TRBJ2-1, with 11 bases fitting TRBD2. The CDR3 consists of 14 residues. Trimming removed 4 bases from V and 5 bases from J; junction bases left unmatched: 4. Germline CDR1 and CDR2: SQVTM and ANQGSEA. CDR3 sequence (DNA): TGCAGCGTTGTTGGGACTAGCGGAAACAATGAGCAGTTCTTC. Residues: CSVVGTSGNNEQFF.

This clone was counted a few times. The chain has TRBV9 and TRBJ1-1; TRBD1 matches 9 bases. Germline CDR1 is SGDLS and CDR2 is YYNGEE. V was clipped by 2 bases and J by 3 bases; unmatched bases: 5. This CDR3 has 15 residues. DNA of the CDR3: TGTGCCAGCAGCGTCGAGACAGGGGGTTACACTGAAGCTTTCTTT. Its translation is CASSVETGGYTEAFF. The whole variable domain, remainder taken from reference TRBV9 and TRBJ1-1, is DSGVTQTPKHLITATGQRVTLRCSPRSGDLSVYWYQQSLDQGLQFLIQYYNGEERAKGNILERFSAQQFPDLHSELNLSSLELGDSALYFCASSVETGGYTEAFFGQGTRLTVV.

This clone was seen a few times. Germline is not matched at one junction end, which may reflect a read error. The V gene is TRBV7-7, the J gene TRBJ2-1; the match to TRBD2 covers 8 bases. The CDR3 is made up of 21 amino acids. Germline lookup yields CDR1 SSHAT and CDR2 FNYEAQ (reference sequence). CDR3 amino acids: CASSLAGLGDYPSETYNEQFF. The CDR3 region has the DNA TGTGCTAGCAGCTTAGCGGGGCTAGGGGACTACCCCTCCGAGACATACAATGAGCAGTTCTTC.

The chain uses TRBV5-4 and TRBJ2-7, with 7 bases lining up with TRBD1. The CDR3 loop spans 15 amino acids. Germline V gene sequence: CDR1 SGHNT, CDR2 YYREEE (reference sequence). J lost 3 bases, V lost 0 bases, and 6 bases had no gene match. CDR3 protein: CASSLGQGPYYEQYF. CDR3 nucleotides: TGTGCCAGCAGCTTGGGACAGGGTCCCTACTACGAGCAGTACTTC.

This clone was detected only a few times. This sequence joins TRBV7-9 and TRBJ1-2; D gene ambiguous. The CDR3 totals 12 residues. From germline, CDR1 is SEHNR and CDR2 FQNEAQ (reference sequence). The V end was cut by 1 base, the J end by 5 bases, with 5 bases between. The CDR3 protein is CASSLGGYGYTF. The CDR3 DNA follows: TGTGCCAGCAGCTTAGGAGGATATGGCTACACCTTC.

The chain is built from TRBV29-1 and TRBJ2-1, with 7 bases matching TRBD1. The CDR3 extends over 13 amino acids. V lost 6 bases and J lost 5; bases outside the gene matches: 7. Looked up from germline, CDR1 is SQVTM and CDR2 is ANQGSEA. The CDR3 loop reads CSVSTGLNNEQFF. CDR3 in DNA: TGCAGCGTCTCGACAGGGCTTAACAATGAGCAGTTCTTC.

This clone was counted a single time. The chain carries TRBV9 and TRBJ2-5; D is unclear. V lost 3 bases, J lost 2 bases, and 2 bases lay in between. This CDR3 is 11 amino acids long. In germline, CDR1 is SGDLS, CDR2 YYNGEE. CDR3 DNA sequence: TGTGCCAGCAGCGGACAAGAGACCCAGTACTTC. Its protein is CASSGQETQYF.

The chain couples TRBV6-5 to TRBJ2-3, with a possible D match to TRBD2 (6 bases). The ends were cut back, 2 bases at V and 1 base at J, with 7 bases in the middle. Germline CDR1 is MNHEY and CDR2 is SVGAGI. The CDR3 consists of 14 residues. In nucleotides, the CDR3 is TGTGCCAGCAGTTACGGAGGGGGCACAGATACGCAGTATTTT. Amino acid sequence: CASSYGGGTDTQYF.

The genes are TRBV11-1 and TRBJ1-2, with 7 bases identical to TRBD1. CDR1 is SGHAT and CDR2 is FQDESV in the germline V gene (reference sequence). V was pared by 5 bases and J by 8 bases, with 11 bases of the junction left unmatched. The CDR3 has 14 amino acids. CDR3 nucleotide sequence: TGTGCCAGCAGCCCGACGGGGACAGCTGCCGGCTACACCTTC. Amino acid sequence: CASSPTGTAAGYTF.

The chain is built from TRBV2 and TRBJ1-2, with D possibly TRBD1 on 5 matching bases. The CDR3 extends over 14 amino acids. Trimming took 4 bases from V and 6 from J, leaving 15 bases between them. CDR1 SNHLY and CDR2 FYNNEI come from the germline V gene. The CDR3 coding sequence is TGTGCCAGCAGTGGGGACTCATCCTTAGATGGCTACACCTTC. Its translation: CASSGDSSLDGYTF.

V gene TRBV7-9 combines with J gene TRBJ2-5; D is unresolved. This CDR3 comprises 14 residues. Germline CDR1 is SEHNR and CDR2 is FQNEAQ (reference sequence). The V end lost 4 bases, the J end lost 5 bases, and 14 bases lay between the germline ends. The CDR3 DNA reads as TGTGCCAGCAGCTCCGTCGGTGGGTGGGAGACCCAGTACTTC. Its protein product is CASSSVGGWETQYF.

This clone has a handful of counts. J is TRBJ1-2 and V is TRBV29-1; D gene ambiguous. This CDR3 comprises 12 residues. Germline V gene data show CDR1 as SQVTM and CDR2 as ANQGSEA. The ends were cut back, 6 bases at V and 8 bases at J, with 16 bases in the middle. In DNA form, the CDR3 reads TGCAGCGTGGCCGGTCATCCGGAAGGCTACACCTTC. This gives the protein CSVAGHPEGYTF.

In its sample, this clone was seen a few times. V is TRBV4-1 and J is TRBJ2-7, with 11 bases lining up with TRBD1. V lost 1 base, J lost 4 bases, and 3 bases stayed unmatched. There are 15 residues in the CDR3. CDR1 and CDR2 (germline): MGHRA, YSYEKL. The CDR3 DNA reads TGCGCCAGCAGCCAAGGGGGACAGGGGGTTTACGAGCAGTACTTC. This encodes CASSQGGQGVYEQYF.

This chain uses TRBV2 with TRBJ2-3; possibly TRBD2 for D (6 bases). Germline lookup yields CDR1 SNHLY and CDR2 FYNNEI. The CDR3 totals 15 residues. V shed 3 bases and J shed 0 bases, with 10 bases lying between them. CDR3 sequence (DNA): TGTGCCAGCAGTGACCTAGCGTCTAGCACAGATACGCAGTATTTT. Residues: CASSDLASSTDTQYF.

This clone was seen a few times. Other DNA sequences within the sample encode an identical CDR3. V is TRBV5-1 and J is TRBJ1-2, with D hard to call. The CDR3 runs 12 residues. The germline V and J ends were trimmed by 0 bases and 7 bases, with 7 bases remaining between them. Looked up from germline, CDR1 is SGHRS and CDR2 is YFSETQ. This chain's CDR3 is CASSLGDPGYTF. CDR3 coding DNA: TGCGCCAGCAGCTTGGGGGATCCTGGCTACACCTTC.

The chain recombines TRBV4-2 with TRBJ2-3, with D perhaps TRBD1 or TRBD2 (6 bases each). Germline CDR1 reads LGHNA; CDR2 reads YNFKEQ. This CDR3 is 19 amino acids long. Trimming took off 3 bases at V and 3 bases at J, with 25 bases between the two ends. The CDR3 here is CASSHPPAPGASRTDTQYF. CDR3 nucleotides: TGTGCCAGCAGCCACCCGCCCGCCCCGGGGGCCTCGAGGACAGATACGCAGTATTTT.